These T cell receptor beta chains were read from a single sample in a study of identical twins. TCRdb processed the 5' RACE reads anew with MiXCR; each CDR3 protein has one entry. Of hundreds of thousands of distinct CDR3 sequences listed, 9% to 15% are singletons. The sample also formed part of further work on yellow fever vaccine responses in identical twins.

Sample: PBMCs. The receptors come from a woman between 18 and 29 years old in good health. Both conserved end residues are trimmed from each CDR3.

J | V | CDR3
TRBJ2-5 | TRBV15 | ATKRGGWETQY
TRBJ2-3 | TRBV4-1 | ASSQDRTAGVLTDTQY
TRBJ2-3 | TRBV10-3 | AISDTFSSGRTDTQY
TRBJ1-2 | TRBV12-3/TRBV12-4 | ASSFRLEGYGYT
TRBJ2-5 | TRBV5-1 | ASSLKIGLETQY
TRBJ2-3 | TRBV20-1 | SAPPESSTDTQY
TRBJ1-6 | TRBV5-1 | ASSFDRVGKNSPLH
TRBJ1-4 | TRBV15 | ATSRGINEKLF
TRBJ2-7 | TRBV5-6 | ASSFADGDYEQY
TRBJ2-1 | TRBV29-1 | SVGVGASANNEQF
TRBJ1-1 | TRBV28 | ASSFGGQGAESEAF
TRBJ2-1 | TRBV6-5 | ASSSRTSGSYNEQF
TRBJ2-2 | TRBV6-1 | ASSPTGGTGELF
TRBJ2-1 | TRBV11-2 | ASSLVTMMVYNEQF
TRBJ2-3 | TRBV7-8 | ASSPWTSGPTDTQY
TRBJ2-2 | TRBV3-1 | ASSQGMVSSTGELF
TRBJ2-2 | TRBV12-3/TRBV12-4 | ASSLTPTGELF
TRBJ2-1 | TRBV6-4 | ASSPGVSYNEQF